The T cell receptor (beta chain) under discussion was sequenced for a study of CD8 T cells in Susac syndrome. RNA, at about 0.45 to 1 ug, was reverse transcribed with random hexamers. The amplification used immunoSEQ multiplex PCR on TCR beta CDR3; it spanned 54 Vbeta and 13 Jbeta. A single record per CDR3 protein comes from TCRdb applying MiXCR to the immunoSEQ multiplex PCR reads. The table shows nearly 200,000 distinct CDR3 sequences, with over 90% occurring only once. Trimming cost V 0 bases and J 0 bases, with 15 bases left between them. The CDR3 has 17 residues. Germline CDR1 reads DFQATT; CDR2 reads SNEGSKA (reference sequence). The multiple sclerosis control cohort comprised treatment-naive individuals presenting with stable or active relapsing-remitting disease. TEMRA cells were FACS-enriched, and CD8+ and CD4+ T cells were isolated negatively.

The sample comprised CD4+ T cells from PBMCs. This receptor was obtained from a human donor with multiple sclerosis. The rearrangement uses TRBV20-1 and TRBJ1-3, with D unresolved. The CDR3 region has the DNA TGCAGTGCTAGAGATCTTGTAGGTCCCGGCTCTGGAAACACCATATATTTT. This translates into CSARDLVGPGSGNTIYF.